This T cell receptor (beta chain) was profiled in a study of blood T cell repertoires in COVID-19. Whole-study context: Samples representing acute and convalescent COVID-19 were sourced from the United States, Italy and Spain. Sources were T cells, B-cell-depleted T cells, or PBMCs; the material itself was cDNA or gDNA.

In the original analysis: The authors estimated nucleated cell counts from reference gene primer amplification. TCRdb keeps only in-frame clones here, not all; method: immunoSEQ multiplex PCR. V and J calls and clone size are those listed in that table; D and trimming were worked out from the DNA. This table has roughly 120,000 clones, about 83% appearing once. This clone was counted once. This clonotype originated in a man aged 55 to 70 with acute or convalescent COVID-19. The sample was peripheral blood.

The CDR3 DNA sequence: TGTGCCAGCAGCTTACGTGGTAGAGGCACAGATACGCAGTATTTT. Protein sequence: CASSLRGRGTDTQYF. This rearrangement joins TRBV11-3 to TRBJ2-3; D remains ambiguous. The CDR3 runs to 15 residues. CDR1 is SGHNT and CDR2 is YENEEA in the germline V gene. Trimming removed 2 bases from V and 1 base from J, with 10 bases in between. The entire variable domain, with the rest obtained from reference TRBV11-3 and TRBJ2-3, is as follows: EAGVVQSPRYKIIEKKQPVAFWCNPISGHNTLYWYLQNLGQGPELLIRYENEEAVDDSQLPKDRFSAERLKGVDSTLKIQPAELGDSAVYLCASSLRGRGTDTQYFGPGTRLTVL.